What follows are 28 T cell receptor beta chains derived from one specimen sequenced in a study of T cell changes during pregnancy in multiple sclerosis. The table came from immunoSEQ multiplex PCR; TCRdb's copy has only in-frame clones and leaves some out. Among tens of thousands of clones listed, approximately 91% were seen once. The sequencing here drew on CD4+ T cells from peripheral blood mononuclear cells, taken in the third trimester of pregnancy. These receptors came from a female donor with multiple sclerosis, enrolled in a pregnancy study.

The chain couples TRBV5-6 to TRBJ2-2; 8 nucleotides agree with TRBD2. The V and J ends lost 2 bases and 6 bases, in that order; junction bases with no gene match: 6. The CDR3 runs to 15 residues. Germline-derived CDR1 and CDR2 are SGHDT and YYEEEE. Here the CDR3 DNA reads TGTGCCAGCAGCTTTGAGCGGGGGAGGGCCGGGGAGCTGTTTTTT. It specifies CASSFERGRAGELFF.

V is TRBV7-9 and J is TRBJ2-1; 7 nucleotides align to TRBD1. This CDR3 comprises 13 residues. Trimming removed 5 bases from V and 9 bases from J; junction bases left unmatched: 7. CDR1 SEHNR and CDR2 FQNEAQ come from the germline V gene (reference sequence). Written as DNA, the CDR3 is TGTGCCAGCAGCCAAACAGGGGCCGGTGAGCAGTTCTTC. This sequence encodes CASSQTGAGEQFF.

The chain joins TRBV5-1 to TRBJ1-1, with D possibly being TRBD1 (6 bases). V lost 3 bases and J 0 bases, leaving 12 bases between the germline ends. The CDR3 totals 15 residues. Germline CDR1 is SGHRS and CDR2 is YFSETQ. The CDR3 protein is CASSSDSSMNTEAFF. CDR3 in DNA: TGCGCCAGCAGCTCGGACAGTAGCATGAACACTGAAGCTTTCTTT.

V gene TRBV10-3 combines with J gene TRBJ2-3; 7 bases line up with TRBD2. Germline loops: CDR1 ENHRY, CDR2 SYGVKD. The ends lost 8 bases at V and 5 bases at J; junction bases unmatched: 10. CDR3 length: 14 residues. For the CDR3, the DNA is TGTGCCATCGACCGGGGGGATGAGGGAGATACGCAGTATTTT. It codes for CAIDRGDEGDTQYF.

The J gene is TRBJ1-6, the V gene TRBV6-5, with TRBD1 as a possible D gene (6 bases). Trimming removed 6 bases from V and 9 bases from J, with 18 bases in between. The CDR3 runs to 15 residues. CDR1 and CDR2 from the germline V gene are MNHEY and SVGAGI. For the CDR3, the DNA is TGTGCCAGCAGGAGACAGGCATGGGTCCCTTCACCCCTCCACTTT. Encoded protein: CASRRQAWVPSPLHF.

This chain joins TRBV6-5 and TRBJ1-2; D remains ambiguous. This CDR3 region has 13 residues. The germline V gene encodes CDR1 MNHEY and CDR2 SVGAGI. The V and J ends lost 5 bases and 3 bases respectively, with 10 bases between them. As DNA, the CDR3 is TGTGCCAGCAGTCGCGACTGGGACTATGGCTACACCTTC. This translates into CASSRDWDYGYTF.

The chain combines TRBV11-2 with TRBJ2-2, with 9 bases identical to TRBD1. The ends lost 3 bases at V and 6 bases at J; junction bases unmatched: 8. Germline values: CDR1 SGHAT, CDR2 FQNNGV. The CDR3 extends over 16 amino acids. The chain's CDR3 is CASSFGDRGSSGELFF. In DNA form, the CDR3 reads TGTGCCAGCAGCTTTGGCGACAGGGGGTCGTCCGGGGAGCTGTTTTTT. Using reference TRBV11-2 and TRBJ2-2 for the parts outside the CDR3, the full variable domain is EAGVAQSPRYKIIEKRQSVAFWCNPISGHATLYWYQQILGQGPKLLIQFQNNGVVDDSQLPKDRFSAERLKGVDSTLKIQPAKLEDSAVYLCASSFGDRGSSGELFFGEGSRLTVL.

V usage is TRBV7-6 and J usage is TRBJ2-1; possibly TRBD2 for D (6 bases). CDR3 length: 15 residues. Germline V gene data show CDR1 as SGHVS and CDR2 as FNYEAQ. V dropped 11 bases and J dropped 9 bases, with 26 bases sitting between them. The CDR3 is CAVISYETRGSEQFF. The CDR3 region has the DNA TGTGCCGTCATTTCCTACGAGACCCGGGGGAGTGAGCAGTTCTTC.

The sample holds one count of this clone. The chain links TRBV5-4 to TRBJ2-3; 9 bases map to TRBD1. This CDR3 contains 16 residues. J was trimmed by 2 bases and V by 4 bases; bases with no gene match: 8. Germline lookup yields CDR1 SGHNT and CDR2 YYREEE (reference sequence). The CDR3 bases are TGTGCCAGCAGCCCCGGACAGGGGAGTGTCACAGATACGCAGTATTTT. As protein: CASSPGQGSVTDTQYF. Using reference TRBV5-4 and TRBJ2-3 for the parts outside the CDR3, the full variable domain is ETGVTQSPTHLIKTRGQQVTLRCSSQSGHNTVSWYQQALGQGPQFIFQYYREEENGRGNFPPRFSGLQFPNYSSELNVNALELDDSALYLCASSPGQGSVTDTQYFGPGTRLTVL.

This sequence joins TRBV7-2 and TRBJ1-2, with 8 nucleotides matching TRBD1. CDR1 and CDR2 from the germline V gene are SGHTA and FQGNSA. V lost 1 base and J lost 5; bases outside the gene matches: 9. This CDR3 region has 16 residues. The chain's CDR3 is CASSLGRWDRKYGYTF. The DNA for the CDR3 is TGTGCCAGCAGCTTAGGGAGGTGGGACAGGAAGTATGGCTACACCTTC. The variable domain in full, with the rest retrieved from reference TRBV7-2 and TRBJ1-2, is GAGVSQSPSNKVTEKGKDVELRCDPISGHTALYWYRQSLGQGLEFLIYFQGNSAPDKSGLPSDRFSAERTGGSVSTLTIQRTQQEDSAVYLCASSLGRWDRKYGYTFGSGTRLTVV.

The chain carries TRBV6-1 and TRBJ2-5; D gene ambiguous. The CDR3 covers 12 residues. The germline CDR1 and CDR2 sequences are MNHNS and SASEGT. Deletions cut 6 bases from V and 1 base from J, with 6 bases between. DNA for the CDR3: TGTGCCAGCAGCCCCTTCCAAGAGACCCAGTACTTC. This translates into CASSPFQETQYF.

The chain employs TRBV11-2 and TRBJ2-3; weak D call: TRBD1 (5 bases). The germline V gene encodes CDR1 SGHAT and CDR2 FQNNGV. Between the trimmed V and J ends, which lost 1 base and 4 bases, there was a span of 9 bases. CDR3 length: 14 residues. Here the CDR3 reads CASSLVTGSDTQYF. The CDR3 coding sequence is TGTGCCAGCAGCTTAGTCACAGGTTCAGATACGCAGTATTTT.

The CDR3 region is CASSVRPGGGTDTQYF. CDR3 coding DNA: TGTGCCAGCAGCGTACGTCCGGGAGGGGGCACAGATACGCAGTATTTT. This chain joins TRBV9 and TRBJ2-3; 8 bases are shared with TRBD2. Germline CDR1 and CDR2: SGDLS and YYNGEE. This CDR3 has 16 residues. With V trimmed by 1 base and J by 1 base, 5 bases remained unmatched.

J is TRBJ1-1 and V is TRBV10-3, with 12 positions matching TRBD1. This CDR3 comprises 15 residues. V gave up 6 bases and J gave up 4 bases; unmatched junction bases: 6. The germline CDR1 and CDR2 sequences are ENHRY and SYGVKD. The DNA of the CDR3 is TGTGCCATCAGGGGGACAGGGGGCAAGAGCACTGAAGCTTTCTTT. It encodes CAIRGTGGKSTEAFF.

The chain uses TRBV29-1 and TRBJ1-5; tentative D call: TRBD1 (6 bases). CDR3 length equals 13 residues. The V gene's germline CDR1 is SQVTM and CDR2 ANQGSEA. The V end lost 6 bases, the J end lost 4 bases, and 13 bases lay between the germline ends. The CDR3 DNA reads as TGCAGCGTCGCCGGGACACAAAATCAGCCCCAGCATTTT. It translates to CSVAGTQNQPQHF.

The chain recombines TRBV7-9 with TRBJ1-5; a weak D match, TRBD1 (5 bases). With 6 bases removed from V and 5 bases from J, the gap between germline ends came to 8 bases. Germline CDR1 and CDR2: SEHNR and FQNEAQ (reference sequence). This CDR3 contains 12 residues. The CDR3 bases are TGTGCCAGCAGTCAACAGGATCAGCCCCAGCATTTT. The encoded protein is CASSQQDQPQHF.

The chain links TRBV6-6 to TRBJ1-1, with TRBD1 matching 11 bases. The CDR3 covers 16 residues. V lost 5 bases to trimming and J lost 4 bases; unmatched junction nucleotides: 9. From germline, CDR1 is MNHNY and CDR2 SVGAGI (reference sequence). The CDR3 DNA follows: TGTGCCAGCAGTCAAACCCGGACAGGGGGCCCCACTGAAGCTTTCTTT. This sequence encodes CASSQTRTGGPTEAFF.

V is TRBV2 and J is TRBJ2-1; 9 bases line up with TRBD2. The germline V gene encodes CDR1 SNHLY and CDR2 FYNNEI. J lost 8 bases, V lost 6 bases, and 11 bases had no gene match. The CDR3 is 15 amino acids. Written as DNA, the CDR3 is TGTGCCAGCAGGCGTCTAGCGGGATTAAGCGATGAGCAGTTCTTC. It specifies CASRRLAGLSDEQFF.

In DNA, the CDR3 is TGTGCCAGCAATATTCTTAGCTCTGGGGCCAACGTCCTGACTTTC. Translated: CASNILSSGANVLTF. The chain links TRBV2 to TRBJ2-6; D remains unclear. V gave up 7 bases and J gave up 0 bases, with 10 bases separating them. The CDR3 totals 15 residues. Germline V gives CDR1 SNHLY, CDR2 FYNNEI.

V is TRBV7-6 and J is TRBJ1-1; tentative D call: TRBD1 (5 bases). Trimming took off 0 bases at V and 2 bases at J, with 13 bases between the two ends. The CDR3 contains 16 residues. Germline V gene lookup returns CDR1 SGHVS and CDR2 FNYEAQ. In nucleotides, the CDR3 is TGTGCCAGCAGCTTAGCGGCGGGGGATGGAAACACTGAAGCTTTCTTT. Translating gives CASSLAAGDGNTEAFF.

The chain couples TRBV6-5 to TRBJ1-2; no definite D call. The CDR3 sequence is 12 residues long. Trimming stripped 4 bases from V and 8 bases from J, with 11 bases between. Germline CDR1 is MNHEY and CDR2 is SVGAGI. This chain's CDR3 is CASSSGLRGYTF. For the CDR3, the DNA is TGTGCCAGCAGTTCTGGACTGCGCGGCTACACCTTC.

The genes are TRBV2 and TRBJ2-7; D remains ambiguous. Germline V gene data show CDR1 as SNHLY and CDR2 as FYNNEI. The CDR3 spans 11 residues. V dropped 2 bases and J dropped 4 bases, with 3 bases sitting between them. CDR3 nucleotides: TGTGCCAGCAGTGAAACTTACGAGCAGTACTTC. Its translation is CASSETYEQYF.

The J gene is TRBJ1-1, the V gene TRBV7-9, with 7 nucleotides matching TRBD1. V gave up 2 bases and J gave up 7 bases; unmatched junction bases: 7. CDR3 length: 14 residues. From germline, CDR1 is SEHNR and CDR2 FQNEAQ (reference sequence). CDR3 region: CASSLRGLSDEAFF. In DNA, the CDR3 is TGTGCCAGCAGCTTAAGGGGGCTTTCGGATGAAGCTTTCTTT.

This clone appeared a single time. The chain combines TRBV14 with TRBJ2-3; 10 nucleotides line up with TRBD1. This CDR3 has 19 amino acids. Germline CDR1 reads SGHDN; CDR2 reads FVKESK. J was trimmed by 3 bases and V by 0 bases; bases with no gene match: 12. CDR3 region: CASSQEILRGTGATDTQYF. Here the CDR3 DNA reads TGTGCCAGCAGCCAAGAAATCCTTAGGGGGACAGGGGCGACAGATACGCAGTATTTT.

This rearrangement joins TRBV19 to TRBJ1-5; D is unclear. V lost 6 bases, J lost 1 base, and 16 bases lay in between. Germline V gene data show CDR1 as LNHDA and CDR2 as SQIVND (reference sequence). The CDR3 runs 16 residues. DNA for the CDR3: TGTGCCAGTAGCGACACCGCGGGGTCCAGCAATCAGCCCCAGCATTTT. Protein product: CASSDTAGSSNQPQHF.

The V and J genes are TRBV29-1 and TRBJ1-1; TRBD1 matches at 9 bases. The CDR3 is made up of 12 amino acids. The J segment lost 3 bases and the V segment lost 6 bases, leaving 2 bases of the junction unmatched. Germline V gives CDR1 SQVTM, CDR2 ANQGSEA. For the CDR3, the DNA is TGCAGCGTACGGGACAGGGACACTGAAGCTTTCTTT. It encodes CSVRDRDTEAFF.

The V gene is TRBV6-5, the J gene TRBJ1-4; D not certain. The CDR3 has 14 residues. CDR1 is MNHEY, CDR2 SVGAGI, per germline. The V and J ends lost 3 bases and 5 bases respectively, with 10 bases between them. The chain's CDR3 is CASSYMASNEKLFF. The CDR3 region has the DNA TGTGCCAGCAGTTATATGGCATCGAATGAAAAACTGTTTTTT.

The J gene is TRBJ2-7, the V gene TRBV5-1; TRBD1 matches at 7 bases. The CDR3 consists of 14 residues. Losses at the gene ends were 4 bases for V and 6 bases for J; bases not matched to a gene: 10. The germline V gene has CDR1 SGHRS and CDR2 YFSETQ. The CDR3: CASSEQGLTAEQYF. For the CDR3, the DNA is TGCGCCAGCAGCGAACAGGGGTTAACGGCCGAGCAGTACTTC. Using reference TRBV5-1 and TRBJ2-7 for the parts outside the CDR3, the full variable domain is KAGVTQTPRYLIKTRGQQVTLSCSPISGHRSVSWYQQTPGQGLQFLFEYFSETQRNKGNFPGRFSGRQFSNSRSEMNVSTLELGDSALYLCASSEQGLTAEQYFGPGTRLTVT.